The next 9 T cell receptor beta chains were all read from a single sample in a study of T cell repertoires in cytomegalovirus infection. In TCRdb, the reads were re-called with MiXCR into one record per CDR3 protein. The data hold 300,000 to 400,000 distinct CDR3 sequences, with about 28% observed a single time. These receptors' antigens are unknown. This material consisted of cultured PBMCs, taken from culture after CMV antigen stimulation. All receptors derive from a human donor in good health (CMV status not recorded). Some clones in this sample may be carry-over from other donors' samples.

The chain links TRBV5-1 to TRBJ2-2; 9 bases are shared with TRBD1. The CDR3 is 14 residues long. V shed 5 bases, J shed 6 bases, and the junction held 5 bases outside the gene matches. The germline gives CDR1 SGHRS, CDR2 YFSETQ. The CDR3 sequence: CASRTGTGPGELFF. The CDR3 coding sequence is TGCGCCAGCAGAACCGGGACAGGGCCCGGGGAGCTGTTTTTT. The variable domain in full, with the rest retrieved from reference TRBV5-1 and TRBJ2-2, is KAGVTQTPRYLIKTRGQQVTLSCSPISGHRSVSWYQQTPGQGLQFLFEYFSETQRNKGNFPGRFSGRQFSNSRSEMNVSTLELGDSALYLCASRTGTGPGELFFGEGSRLTVL.

The genes are TRBV7-2 and TRBJ1-6; tentative D call: TRBD1 (6 bases). There are 15 residues in the CDR3. V was cut by 5 bases and J by 8 bases, with 16 bases left in between. CDR1 SGHTA and CDR2 FQGNSA come from the germline V gene. CDR3: CASSPVGGSHSPLHF. Here the CDR3 DNA reads TGTGCCAGCAGCCCCGTGGGGGGCTCTCATTCACCCCTCCACTTT.

The chain is built from TRBV7-2 and TRBJ2-5, with D perhaps given as TRBD1 or TRBD2 (7 bases each). The CDR3 sequence is 13 residues long. From germline, CDR1 is SGHTA and CDR2 FQGNSA. V was shortened by 2 bases and J by 10 bases, with 14 bases between the two germline ends. Here the CDR3 reads CASSLPPGGVQYF. CDR3 DNA: TGTGCCAGCAGCTTACCCCCAGGGGGGGTCCAGTACTTC.

In this sample, this clonotype turned up many times. The chain has TRBV7-2 and TRBJ1-2; no reliable D call. This CDR3 comprises 14 residues. The germline CDR1 and CDR2 sequences are SGHTA and FQGNSA. V gave up 5 bases and J gave up 8 bases, with 18 bases separating them. The CDR3 sequence is CASSPSERVRGYTF. The CDR3 region has the DNA TGTGCCAGCAGCCCTTCTGAGAGGGTTAGGGGCTACACCTTC.

This clonotype was seen at least ten times. The V and J genes are TRBV7-2 and TRBJ1-2, with 7 bases fitting TRBD1. The V gene end was trimmed by 5 bases and the J gene end by 3 bases; junction bases not matched to a gene: 3. The CDR3 loop spans 13 amino acids. Germline lookup yields CDR1 SGHTA and CDR2 FQGNSA. CDR3 nucleotide sequence: TGTGCCAGCAGCCGGGACAGCTACTATGGCTACACCTTC. It specifies CASSRDSYYGYTF.

This clonotype occurred a few times. The chain has TRBV12-5 and TRBJ2-1; TRBD2 might be the D (6 bases). The CDR3 covers 12 residues. Trimming took off 5 bases at V and 12 bases at J, with 14 bases between the two ends. Per germline, CDR1 LGHNT and CDR2 FRNRAP. CDR3 coding DNA: TGTGCTAGTGGTACTTCGGATAGCGGGCAGTTCTTC. Translating gives CASGTSDSGQFF.

This clonotype was recorded once. This chain uses TRBV27 with TRBJ1-4; D gene uncertain. CDR1 is MNHEY, CDR2 SMNVEV, per germline (reference sequence). V shed 2 bases and J shed 8 bases, with 12 bases lying between them. The CDR3 contains 14 residues. The CDR3 reads CASSLAGAEEKLFF. The CDR3 DNA is TGTGCCAGCAGTTTAGCCGGCGCTGAGGAAAAACTGTTTTTT.

The J gene is TRBJ1-2, the V gene TRBV12-3 or TRBV12-4; D is uncertain. Trimming removed 6 bases at V and 7 bases at J, with 12 bases between. The CDR3 is 12 amino acids. Here the CDR3 DNA reads TGTGCCAGCAGGACGACGGGTCTTGGCTACACCTTC. It encodes CASRTTGLGYTF.

The table lists this clonotype with a few counts. V gene TRBV2 combines with J gene TRBJ1-5, with D unclear. Germline CDR1 SNHLY, CDR2 FYNNEI. Between the trimmed V and J ends, which lost 4 bases and 0 bases, there was a span of 10 bases. The CDR3 covers 15 residues. This chain's CDR3 is CASSGEVVSNQPQHF. Here the CDR3 DNA reads TGTGCCAGCAGTGGTGAGGTAGTTAGCAATCAGCCCCAGCATTTT. The whole variable domain, remainder taken from reference TRBV2 and TRBJ1-5, is EPEVTQTPSHQVTQMGQEVILRCVPISNHLYFYWYRQILGQKVEFLVSFYNNEISEKSEIFDDQFSVERPDGSNFTLKIRSTKLEDSAMYFCASSGEVVSNQPQHFGDGTRLSIL.